This TCR beta chain was recovered during a study of T cell responses to AZD1222 COVID-19 vaccine. In the study overall: It was second doses at about 4 or about 12 weeks that were pooled. Study-wide points: Spike-specific TCR breadth and depth went up after people got two AZD1222 doses. Females outnumbered males among donors, who were mostly white British; clonal diversity was possibly underestimated.

With respect to this clone: The antigen is undetermined.

Looked up from germline, CDR1 is SNHLY and CDR2 is FYNNEI. The J segment lost 7 bases and the V segment lost 4 bases, leaving 8 bases of the junction unmatched. This CDR3 has 16 residues. Libraries were prepared by immunoSEQ multiplex PCR; TCRdb keeps only in-frame clonotypes and omits some of them. This sample has 110,000 to 150,000 clones; about 90% occur once, and the top ten carry more than 3%. V and J are TRBV2 and TRBJ2-1, with 12 nucleotides matching TRBD2. This clonotype originated in an adult in good health. The specimen comprised peripheral blood, sampled on day 0 of AZD1222 vaccination. CDR3: CASSAPGLAGRNEQFF. For the CDR3, the DNA is TGTGCCAGCAGTGCCCCGGGACTAGCGGGTAGAAATGAGCAGTTCTTC.